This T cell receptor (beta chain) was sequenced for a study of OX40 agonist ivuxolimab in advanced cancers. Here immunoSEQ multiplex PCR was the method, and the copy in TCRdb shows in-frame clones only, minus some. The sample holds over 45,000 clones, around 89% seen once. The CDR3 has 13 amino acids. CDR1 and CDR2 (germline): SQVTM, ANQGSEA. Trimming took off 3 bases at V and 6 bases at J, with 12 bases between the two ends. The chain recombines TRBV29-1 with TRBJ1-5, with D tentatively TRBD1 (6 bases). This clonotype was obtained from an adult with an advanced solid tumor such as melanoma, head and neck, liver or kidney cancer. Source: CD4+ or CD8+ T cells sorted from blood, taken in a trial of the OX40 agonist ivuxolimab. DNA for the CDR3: TGCAGCGTTGAGGGGGGGCAAGGTCAGCCCCAGCATTTT. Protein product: CSVEGGQGQPQHF.